These 17 T cell receptor beta chains originate from one sample sequenced in a study of CXCR3-negative and CXCR3-positive naive CD8 T cells. Libraries of TRB cDNA were made by 5' RACE and carried UMIs. Using the 5' RACE reads, TCRdb records one entry per CDR3 protein without DNA. Its table records more than 100,000 distinct CDR3 sequences. These receptors have no known antigen. Study results and limitations: TRB CDR3s of CXCR3-positive naive cells were more hydrophobic than those of CXCR3-negative naive cells.

The specimen sequenced was naive CXCR3+ CD8+ T cells from blood. Subset noted: CD45RO-CCR7+CD27+CD95- naive CD8+ T cells expressing CXCR3 (TNR3+). The receptors originated from a human donor in good health. Some clones in this sample may be carry-over from other donors' samples.

The chain has TRBV6-2 or TRBV6-3 and TRBJ1-1. Per the germline V gene, CDR1 is MNHEY and CDR2 is SVGEGT. CDR3 size: 18 residues. The chain's CDR3 is CASPRTRLKKTEKEWAFF.

V gene TRBV20-1 combines with J gene TRBJ2-7; absent DNA, TCRdb's TRBD2 call cannot be checked. The CDR3 is made up of 17 amino acids. Germline V gives CDR1 DFQATT, CDR2 SNEGSKA (reference sequence). The CDR3 here is CSARDPRLAGSLYEQYF.

The V call is TRBV21-1, the J call TRBJ1-4; TCRdb indicates TRBD1, and absent DNA this call remains unverified. TRBV21-1 represents a pseudogene. This CDR3 contains 17 residues. CDR3 sequence: CASSPPCRGRGNEKLFF.

This chain uses TRBV20-1 with TRBJ2-5; TCRdb proposes TRBD2, but this gene call is untestable without DNA. Germline values: CDR1 DFQATT, CDR2 SNEGSKA (reference sequence). CDR3 size: 12 residues. The CDR3 protein is CSARWRGGTQYF.

This sequence joins TRBV11-2 and TRBJ2-7; TCRdb designates TRBD1, a call that cannot be tested without DNA. Germline CDR1 reads SGHAT; CDR2 reads FQNNGV. This CDR3 is 15 amino acids long. The CDR3 reads CASSLEARGTYEQYF.

The chain employs TRBV29-1 and TRBJ2-2; the TCRdb D gene call, TRBD1, has no DNA to confirm it. Germline V gives CDR1 SQVTM, CDR2 ANQGSEA. The CDR3 covers 14 residues. CDR3 residues: CSVDGTGRPGELFF.

V and J are TRBV5-5 and TRBJ2-2; TCRdb proposes TRBD2, but this gene call is untestable without DNA. The CDR3 runs 13 residues. The germline gives CDR1 SGHKS, CDR2 YYEKEE (reference sequence). The CDR3 here is CASSPSVAGELFF. The full variable domain, in which reference TRBV5-5 and TRBJ2-2 provide the parts outside the CDR3, is DAGVTQSPTHLIKTRGQQVTLRCSPISGHKSVSWYQQVLGQGPQFIFQYYEKEERGRGNFPDRFSARQFPNYSSELNVNALLLGDSALYLCASSPSVAGELFFGEGSRLTVL.

The rearrangement joins TRBV7-6 to TRBJ2-7; no DNA is available, so the TRBD1 call from TCRdb remains unchecked. This CDR3 has 14 amino acids. Germline values: CDR1 SGHVS, CDR2 FNYEAQ. The CDR3 loop is CASSLGGTTYEQYF.

This chain joins TRBV9 and TRBJ2-7; without DNA, the TCRdb call of TRBD2 cannot be checked. CDR3 length: 16 amino acids. CDR1 and CDR2 (germline): SGDLS, YYNGEE. This CDR3 is CASSAGLAGTAYEQYF.

The chain recombines TRBV29-1 with TRBJ2-5; the D gene TCRdb calls, TRBD1, cannot be checked with no DNA. Germline V gene data show CDR1 as SQVTM and CDR2 as ANQGSEA. This CDR3 spans 12 amino acids. The CDR3 sequence: CSVPTAQETQYF.

J is TRBJ1-2 and V is TRBV1. TRBV1 is a known pseudogene. The CDR3 totals 13 residues. The CDR3 here is CTSSHRGAYGYTF.

This CDR3 is CASRDSRRETQYF. The chain couples TRBV12-3 or TRBV12-4 to TRBJ2-5; TCRdb returns TRBD1, unconfirmable since there is no DNA. The CDR3 consists of 13 residues.

The chain has TRBV12-3 or TRBV12-4 and TRBJ1-6; the D gene TCRdb calls, TRBD1, cannot be checked with no DNA. CDR3 length equals 14 residues. The CDR3: CASSLGPGNSPLHF.

The V gene is TRBV5-1, the J gene TRBJ2-1; TCRdb proposes TRBD2, but this gene call is untestable without DNA. This CDR3 has 16 amino acids. Per germline, CDR1 SGHRS and CDR2 YFSETQ. This chain's CDR3 is CASSLVREGPYNEQFF.

The chain is built from TRBV20-1 and TRBJ2-1; TCRdb names TRBD1, which stays unverified in the absence of DNA. Germline V lookup: CDR1 DFQATT, CDR2 SNEGSKA (reference sequence). There are 15 residues in the CDR3. The CDR3 here is CSVPPGQGLLAEQFF.

The chain is built from TRBV6-6 and TRBJ1-6; checking the TCRdb D call of TRBD1 is not possible without DNA. Germline CDR1 MNHNY, CDR2 SVGAGI (reference sequence). This CDR3 contains 16 residues. The CDR3 reads CASSGQGGPYNSPLHF.

The chain links TRBV29-1 to TRBJ2-7. This CDR3 has 13 residues. CDR1 is SQVTM, CDR2 ANQGSEA, per germline. The CDR3 sequence: CSVEVGNSYEQYF.